The 26 T cell receptor beta chains below were found in one sample sequenced in a study of OX40 agonist ivuxolimab in advanced cancers. Using immunoSEQ multiplex PCR, the repertoire was profiled, and TCRdb retains in-frame clones only, with some absent. Seen here are tens of thousands of clones, 65% to 90% observed once, and the top ten hold roughly 31%. The sequenced sample was CD4+ or CD8+ T cells sorted from blood, obtained in a trial of the OX40 agonist ivuxolimab. The receptors stem from an adult with an advanced solid tumor such as melanoma, head and neck, liver or kidney cancer.

In its sample, this clone was seen a few times. J is TRBJ1-1 and V is TRBV28; D is unresolved. Trimming pared 6 bases from V and 7 bases from J, leaving 12 bases between. CDR1 is MDHEN and CDR2 is SYDVKM in the germline V gene. This CDR3 contains 12 residues. As DNA, the CDR3 is TGTGCCAGCAGCCGGATCGGGATTGAAGCTTTCTTT. It is translated as CASSRIGIEAFF.

V and J are TRBV5-1 and TRBJ1-1; weak D call: TRBD1 (6 bases). Trimming stripped 3 bases from V and 1 base from J, with 7 bases between. This CDR3 is 13 amino acids long. Germline V gives CDR1 SGHRS, CDR2 YFSETQ. The CDR3, as DNA: TGCGCCAGCAGCTGGGGACAGAACACTGAAGCTTTCTTT. Protein sequence: CASSWGQNTEAFF.

This clone was counted only a few times. The V and J genes are TRBV7-2 and TRBJ2-7; D gene ambiguous. Trimming took 5 bases from V and 0 from J, leaving 14 bases between them. CDR3 size: 15 residues. CDR1 SGHTA and CDR2 FQGNSA come from the germline V gene. CDR3 sequence reads: CASSVTAVHSYEQYF. CDR3 sequence (DNA): TGTGCCAGCAGCGTCACGGCCGTCCACTCCTACGAGCAGTACTTC.

The chain has TRBV4-3 and TRBJ1-5; weak D call: TRBD1 (6 bases). CDR1 is LGHNA, CDR2 YSLEER, per germline. CDR3 length: 15 amino acids. Trimming shortened V by 2 bases and J by 7 bases, and 15 bases separated the two germline ends. Here the CDR3 DNA reads TGCGCCAGCAGCCAAAACCAGGGGCAAGGCCAGCCCCAGCATTTT. Protein sequence: CASSQNQGQGQPQHF.

The gene calls are TRBV5-1 and TRBJ2-5, with 7 nucleotides matching TRBD2. This CDR3 spans 16 amino acids. The germline V gene has CDR1 SGHRS and CDR2 YFSETQ. V lost 2 bases and J lost 2; bases outside the gene matches: 9. Here the CDR3 reads CASSLTGLVGQETQYF. CDR3 bases: TGCGCCAGCAGCTTAACAGGACTAGTGGGACAAGAGACCCAGTACTTC. The full variable domain, completed using reference TRBV5-1 and TRBJ2-5, is KAGVTQTPRYLIKTRGQQVTLSCSPISGHRSVSWYQQTPGQGLQFLFEYFSETQRNKGNFPGRFSGRQFSNSRSEMNVSTLELGDSALYLCASSLTGLVGQETQYFGPGTRLLVL.

This chain joins TRBV6-5 and TRBJ1-1; D is ambiguous. Between the trimmed V and J ends, which lost 5 bases and 3 bases, there was a span of 16 bases. The CDR3 contains 15 residues. In germline, CDR1 is MNHEY, CDR2 SVGAGI. The CDR3 sequence: CASSKALGFHTEAFF. The CDR3 region has the DNA TGTGCCAGCAGTAAGGCTTTGGGATTTCACACTGAAGCTTTCTTT.

This chain connects TRBV13 to TRBJ2-3; 12 positions agree with TRBD2. This CDR3 is 20 amino acids long. The V gene end was trimmed by 1 base and the J gene end by 2 bases; junction bases not matched to a gene: 13. Germline V lookup: CDR1 PRHDT, CDR2 FYEKMQ (reference sequence). CDR3 sequence: CASSLVPASGRAWNTDTQYF. The CDR3 coding sequence is TGTGCCAGCAGCTTAGTGCCGGCTAGCGGGAGGGCCTGGAACACAGATACGCAGTATTTT.

Note on this clone: A much larger clone sits a single nucleotide away, making a read error possible. Within the sample, other DNA sequences also encode this same CDR3. The rearrangement uses TRBV19 and TRBJ2-5; D is ambiguous. The V gene's germline CDR1 is LNHDA and CDR2 SQIVND (reference sequence). V lost 3 bases to trimming and J lost 2 bases, with 4 bases between them. The CDR3 covers 12 residues. CDR3 bases: TGTGCCAGTAGTATTGGGCAAGAGACCCAGTACTTC. Translating it yields CASSIGQETQYF.

The chain couples TRBV21-1 to TRBJ2-5; the table names TRBD2, a call not compared with the DNA. TRBV21-1 counts as a pseudogene. The CDR3 totals 11 residues. The CDR3 nucleotides read TGTGCCAGCAGCCCTTCGCGGACCCAGTACTTC. It yields the protein CASSPSRTQYF.

CDR3 bases: TGTGCCAGCAGCTTAGGGGGAGGATCACCCCTCCACTTT. This translates into CASSLGGGSPLHF. This chain uses TRBV7-8 with TRBJ1-6; D remains unclear. The CDR3 runs 13 residues. V was cut by 1 base and J by 10 bases, with 8 bases left in between. CDR1 and CDR2 from the germline V gene are SGHVS and FQNEAQ.

The J gene is TRBJ1-1, the V gene TRBV7-9, with unresolved D. From germline, CDR1 is SEHNR and CDR2 FQNEAQ (reference sequence). The CDR3 runs 13 residues. Trimming removed 3 bases at V and 0 bases at J, with 5 bases between. CDR3 amino acids: CASSFGMNTEAFF. The CDR3 bases are TGTGCCAGCAGCTTCGGGATGAACACTGAAGCTTTCTTT.

This sequence joins TRBV6-1 and TRBJ2-7, with D unresolved. V was pared by 1 base and J by 3 bases, with 13 bases between. Germline V gene sequence: CDR1 MNHNS, CDR2 SASEGT. This CDR3 is built from 15 residues. CDR3 sequence (DNA): TGTGCCAGCAGTGAAGTGGTGAGTCTCTTCTACGAGCAGTACTTC. Its translation is CASSEVVSLFYEQYF.

J is TRBJ1-2 and V is TRBV5-1; D gene unclear. V was clipped by 0 bases and J by 8 bases, with 20 bases between them. CDR3 size: 16 residues. Germline lookup yields CDR1 SGHRS and CDR2 YFSETQ. The CDR3 coding sequence is TGCGCCAGCAGCTTGGATCCCTTTACAGCAGCTTACGGCTACACCTTC. Residues: CASSLDPFTAAYGYTF.

The chain combines TRBV7-9 with TRBJ2-3, with D perhaps given as TRBD1 or TRBD2 (5 bases each). Trimming took 2 bases from V and 3 from J, leaving 18 bases between them. The CDR3 is made up of 17 amino acids. Germline V lookup: CDR1 SEHNR, CDR2 FQNEAQ (reference sequence). CDR3 sequence: CASSLRGQGDWTDTQYF. CDR3 DNA sequence: TGTGCCAGCAGCTTAAGAGGGCAGGGCGACTGGACAGATACGCAGTATTTT. The full variable domain, its missing parts supplied by reference TRBV7-9 and TRBJ2-3, is DTGVSQNPRHKITKRGQNVTFRCDPISEHNRLYWYRQTLGQGPEFLTYFQNEAQLEKSRLLSDRFSAERPKGSFSTLEIQRTEQGDSAMYLCASSLRGQGDWTDTQYFGPGTRLTVL.

This clone was detected only once. The rearrangement links TRBV19 to TRBJ1-1; tentatively, D is TRBD1 (5 bases). With 2 bases removed from V and 2 bases from J, the gap between germline ends came to 12 bases. This CDR3 has 15 residues. Germline V gene data show CDR1 as LNHDA and CDR2 as SQIVND (reference sequence). The CDR3 nucleotides are TGTGCCAGTAGTATAATGTACGGACAAAACACTGAAGCTTTCTTT. It translates to CASSIMYGQNTEAFF.

This chain uses TRBV4-3 with TRBJ2-1; D not resolved. V was shortened by 0 bases and J by 0 bases, with 9 bases between the two germline ends. The CDR3 is made up of 16 amino acids. Germline values: CDR1 LGHNA, CDR2 YSLEER. The chain's CDR3 is CASSQEWDSSYNEQFF. Written as DNA, the CDR3 is TGCGCCAGCAGCCAAGAATGGGATAGCTCCTACAATGAGCAGTTCTTC.

This clone showed up just once. The CDR3 DNA sequence: TGCAGCGTTGATAGCGGAACCGGGACAGAGAACACCGGGGAGCTGTTTTTT. Translating gives CSVDSGTGTENTGELFF. This chain links TRBV29-1 with TRBJ2-2; TRBD1 might be the D (7 bases). The CDR3 has 17 residues. The germline gives CDR1 SQVTM, CDR2 ANQGSEA. V was trimmed by 3 bases and J by 1 base, leaving 18 bases between them.

CDR3 region: CASRPYAMRVGEKLFF. The DNA of the CDR3 is TGTGCCAGCAGGCCCTACGCGATGAGAGTAGGAGAAAAACTGTTTTTT. This chain connects TRBV27 to TRBJ1-4; D not resolved. CDR1 and CDR2 from the germline V gene are MNHEY and SMNVEV (reference sequence). This CDR3 is 16 amino acids long. V lost 6 bases to trimming and J lost 8 bases, with 22 bases between them. Full variable domain (rest looked up from reference TRBV27 and TRBJ1-4): EAQVTQNPRYLITVTGKKLTVTCSQNMNHEYMSWYRQDPGLGLRQIYYSMNVEVTDKGDVPEGYKVSRKEKRNFPLILESPSPNQTSLYFCASRPYAMRVGEKLFFGSGTQLSVL.

The V gene is TRBV7-2, the J gene TRBJ2-7; D might be TRBD2 (6 bases). Germline CDR1 reads SGHTA; CDR2 reads FQGNSA. V lost 1 base to trimming and J lost 5 bases, with 21 bases between them. The CDR3 sequence is 17 residues long. CDR3 amino acids: CASSLDSGRGRFNEQYF. CDR3 DNA: TGTGCCAGCAGCTTAGACTCAGGTCGGGGGAGGTTCAACGAGCAGTACTTC.

This CDR3 is CASKHSGTRTWGEQYF. In DNA form, the CDR3 reads TGTGCCAGCAAACACTCCGGGACTAGGACGTGGGGCGAGCAGTACTTC. V usage is TRBV27 and J usage is TRBJ2-7; the match to TRBD2 covers 8 bases. CDR1 MNHEY and CDR2 SMNVEV come from the germline V gene (reference sequence). J lost 6 bases, V lost 7 bases, and 17 bases had no gene match. The CDR3 spans 16 residues.

The V and J genes are TRBV27 and TRBJ2-2; 8 nucleotides align to TRBD1. The CDR3 totals 16 residues. Germline CDR1 and CDR2: MNHEY and SMNVEV (reference sequence). Unmatched junction bases numbered 11, after V lost 11 bases and J lost 0 bases. The CDR3 reads CAAQATGGTNTGELFF. CDR3 nucleotides: TGTGCCGCACAGGCCACAGGGGGGACGAACACCGGGGAGCTGTTTTTT.

The rearrangement joins TRBV5-4 to TRBJ2-5; 7 bases agree with TRBD1. Germline trimming cut 2 bases from V and 5 bases from J; bases unmatched to any gene: 3. The germline V gene encodes CDR1 SGHNT and CDR2 YYREEE (reference sequence). CDR3 size: 13 residues. DNA of the CDR3: TGTGCCAGCAGCTTCAGGGGGTTCGAGACCCAGTACTTC. Translated: CASSFRGFETQYF.

The chain recombines TRBV18 with TRBJ2-7; 10 bases fit TRBD2. Germline-derived CDR1 and CDR2 are KGHSH and LQKENI. The V and J ends lost 5 bases and 2 bases, in that order; junction bases with no gene match: 3. The CDR3 runs 14 residues. CDR3 coding DNA: TGTGCCAGCTCATTAGCGGGAGGCGCCTACGAGCAGTACTTC. Protein sequence: CASSLAGGAYEQYF.

This chain joins TRBV28 and TRBJ2-7; D could derive from TRBD1 or TRBD2 (7 bases each). The CDR3 runs to 13 residues. The germline V gene encodes CDR1 MDHEN and CDR2 SYDVKM. Deletions cut 6 bases from V and 4 bases from J, with 13 bases between. This CDR3 is CASSLQGGYEQYF. CDR3 coding DNA: TGTGCCAGCAGCCTCCAGGGGGGGTACGAGCAGTACTTC.

The rearrangement joins TRBV5-6 to TRBJ1-5; no firm D call. Trimming took 2 bases from V and 1 from J, leaving 10 bases between them. Germline V lookup: CDR1 SGHDT, CDR2 YYEEEE. The CDR3 loop spans 15 amino acids. For the CDR3, the DNA is TGTGCCAGCAGCTTATCACCTTCGAGCAATCAGCCCCAGCATTTT. This translates into CASSLSPSSNQPQHF.

The CDR3 loop is CASSYRVFNEQFF. The CDR3 nucleotides read TGTGCCAGTAGTTACCGGGTCTTCAATGAGCAGTTCTTC. V and J are TRBV19 and TRBJ2-1, with D hard to call. Trimming took off 5 bases at V and 6 bases at J, with 11 bases between the two ends. CDR3 length equals 13 residues. Per germline, CDR1 LNHDA and CDR2 SQIVND (reference sequence).